These 10 T cell receptor beta chains came from one sample sequenced in a study of blood T cell repertoires in COVID-19 (dated by TCRdb to 2018 to 2020). Library prep was done by the immunoSEQ multiplex PCR assay. TCRdb provides this immuneACCESS table in a form limited to in-frame rearrangements. Some clones are lacking; in checked studies, under half of them reflect an unresolved V gene, and why the rest are absent is not known. Within this sample are about 120,000 clones, with roughly four fifths of them counted one time only. The ten largest clones take up approximately 8% of the sample. What was sequenced was peripheral blood. The receptors shown here come from a human donor in a cohort sampled during active COVID-19.

The chain uses TRBV9 and TRBJ2-5, with a tentative D call TRBD1 (5 bases). CDR1 SGDLS and CDR2 YYNGEE come from the germline V gene. The V and J ends lost 0 bases and 0 bases respectively, with 6 bases between them. This CDR3 is built from 14 residues. The CDR3 loop is CASSVEGNQETQYF. The CDR3, as DNA: TGTGCCAGCAGCGTAGAGGGGAACCAAGAGACCCAGTACTTC.

This clone was seen only a few times. V is TRBV6-5 and J is TRBJ1-1, with D possibly TRBD1 on 5 matching bases. V gave up 2 bases and J gave up 8 bases, with 15 bases separating them. The CDR3 runs 14 residues. Germline V gene data show CDR1 as MNHEY and CDR2 as SVGAGI. The CDR3 is CASSYARGKVEAFF. CDR3 DNA sequence: TGTGCCAGCAGTTACGCCCGGGGGAAGGTGGAAGCTTTCTTT.

This chain uses TRBV15 with TRBJ2-3; TRBD2 matches at 12 bases. Germline values: CDR1 LNHNV, CDR2 YYDKDF (reference sequence). There are 16 residues in the CDR3. V lost 5 bases, J lost 2 bases, and 5 bases stayed unmatched. CDR3 sequence reads: CATSFRLAGATDTQYF. Here the CDR3 DNA reads TGTGCCACCAGCTTTCGACTAGCGGGGGCCACAGATACGCAGTATTTT. Combining the CDR3 with reference TRBV15 and TRBJ2-3 gives the whole variable domain DAMVIQNPRYQVTQFGKPVTLSCSQTLNHNVMYWYQQKSSQAPKLLFHYYDKDFNNEADTPDNFQSRRPNTSFCFLDIRSPGLGDTAMYLCATSFRLAGATDTQYFGPGTRLTVL.

CDR3 sequence reads: CASSSRASGAYEQYF. The CDR3 region has the DNA TGTGCCAGCAGTTCCCGGGCTAGCGGGGCCTACGAGCAGTACTTC. The chain joins TRBV14 to TRBJ2-7; 9 bases are shared with TRBD2. The trim removed 6 bases at V and 2 bases at J, leaving 8 bases unmatched. The CDR3 is 15 amino acids. CDR1 is SGHDN, CDR2 FVKESK, per germline.

J is TRBJ2-7 and V is TRBV6-5, with 8 nucleotides matching TRBD1. Germline V gene sequence: CDR1 MNHEY, CDR2 SVGAGI. The V gene end was trimmed by 4 bases and the J gene end by 5 bases; junction bases not matched to a gene: 7. CDR3 length equals 14 residues. The CDR3 DNA follows: TGTGCCAGCAGTTCCAACAGGGGGATCAACGAGCAGTACTTC. Translating gives CASSSNRGINEQYF.

The CDR3 sequence: CASSMGSGTEAFF. The CDR3 DNA is TGTGCCAGTAGTATGGGCAGTGGCACTGAAGCTTTCTTT. The gene calls are TRBV19 and TRBJ1-1, with D unresolved. The germline CDR1 and CDR2 sequences are LNHDA and SQIVND (reference sequence). V shed 3 bases and J shed 4 bases, with 9 bases lying between them. This CDR3 spans 13 amino acids.

The chain is built from TRBV6-6 and TRBJ1-5; the D gene is possibly TRBD1 (5 bases). The CDR3 has 15 residues. V lost 7 bases and J lost 3, with 16 bases in between. Germline-derived CDR1 and CDR2 are MNHNY and SVGAGI (reference sequence). The CDR3 DNA reads TGTGCCAGCAAAGACTTCGACAGCTTCAATCAGCCCCAGCATTTT. It specifies CASKDFDSFNQPQHF.

V usage is TRBV4-1 and J usage is TRBJ2-7; perhaps TRBD2 as D (5 bases). The CDR3 has 14 amino acids. Germline V gives CDR1 MGHRA, CDR2 YSYEKL. V was trimmed by 0 bases and J by 3 bases, leaving 9 bases between them. The CDR3 DNA sequence: TGCGCCAGCAGCCAAGAGACTAACTACTACGAGCAGTACTTC. Encoded protein: CASSQETNYYEQYF.

The chain is built from TRBV7-9 and TRBJ1-1; 9 bases agree with TRBD1. The V and J ends lost 5 bases and 4 bases, in that order; junction bases with no gene match: 8. Germline loops: CDR1 SEHNR, CDR2 FQNEAQ (reference sequence). The CDR3 is 15 amino acids. The CDR3 sequence is CASSLTGQGGTEAFF. The CDR3 coding sequence is TGTGCCAGCAGCCTTACGGGACAGGGTGGCACTGAAGCTTTCTTT.

The rearrangement links TRBV11-2 to TRBJ2-1, with D perhaps matching TRBD1 (5 bases). The V and J ends lost 11 bases and 4 bases respectively, with 15 bases between them. The CDR3 is 13 amino acids. Germline lookup yields CDR1 SGHAT and CDR2 FQNNGV. CDR3 coding DNA: TGTGCCTCGCAGGGCCCCTTATACAATGAGCAGTTCTTC. Translation gives CASQGPLYNEQFF.